This T cell receptor beta chain derives from a study of shared clonotypes between healthy human individuals. Study findings and constraints: Among several donors, about 5% of naive CD4 clonotypes were found in common.

CD45RO negativity and positive selection for CCR7 defined naive CD8 cells, a population that excluded terminally differentiated effector memory CD45RA+ cells. TCRdb keeps only in-frame clones here, not all; method: immunoSEQ multiplex PCR. The table has about 590,000 clones, nearly 97% seen once; the top ten hold over 0.09%. Notes on this clone: Its cognate antigen is unknown.

This receptor was identified in a woman aged 30 to 39 in good health. Material for sequencing was naive CD8+ T cells sorted from blood.

The CDR3 protein is CASSKPGLALRWNEQYF. As DNA, the CDR3 is TGTGCCAGCAGTAAACCGGGACTAGCATTACGCTGGAACGAGCAGTACTTC. The chain uses TRBV28 and TRBJ2-7; 9 nucleotides agree with TRBD2. Germline CDR1 reads MDHEN; CDR2 reads SYDVKM. Trimming removed 5 bases from V and 5 bases from J; junction bases left unmatched: 16. CDR3 length: 17 residues.